The TCR beta chain under discussion was sequenced for a study of CD8 T cells in Susac syndrome. Per germline, CDR1 SQVTM and CDR2 ANQGSEA. CDR3 length: 12 residues. V lost 3 bases and J 7 bases, leaving 12 bases between the germline ends. 0.5 to 1 ug RNA was reverse transcribed with random hexamers. Multiplex PCR with immunoSEQ amplified the TCR beta CDR3 across 54 Vbeta and 13 Jbeta. From the immunoSEQ multiplex PCR reads, TCRdb called clonotypes with MiXCR, one entry per CDR3 protein. Of approximately 110,000 distinct CDR3 sequences listed, around 96% are singletons. High-throughput TCR beta sequencing covered peripheral CD8+ and CD4+ T cells. The TEMRA cells underwent FACS enrichment, while the CD8+ and CD4+ T cells underwent negative isolation.

The clonotype originates from a human donor in good health. The material sequenced was CD4+ T cells from PBMCs. This chain uses TRBV29-1 with TRBJ1-1, with a tentative D call TRBD1 (6 bases). The DNA for the CDR3 is TGCAGCGTTGATCCCAGGGGAAATGAAGCTTTCTTT. As protein: CSVDPRGNEAFF.